These T cell receptor beta chains were read from a single sample in a study of T cell responses to AZD1222 COVID-19 vaccine. The repertoire was sequenced with immunoSEQ multiplex PCR; TCRdb's copy has only in-frame clones and lacks some. The sample consists of 90,000 to 100,000 clones, roughly nine tenths of them appearing once. Here the sequenced sample was peripheral blood, taken on day 0 of AZD1222 vaccination. Receptors were obtained from an adult in good health. Both conserved end residues are part of each CDR3. Each record gives: J gene, D gene, CDR3 length, V gene, clone size, CDR3 protein, CDR3 DNA. A D gene is named only where the DNA matches it firmly. The listing skips clone size in some rows; elsewhere it reads once, few, many or a size class.

J: TRBJ2-6
D: .
length: 14
V: TRBV27
size: .
CDR3: CASSFRRGANVLTF
DNA: TGTGCCAGCAGTTTCAGGCGAGGGGCCAACGTCCTGACTTTC

J: TRBJ1-1
D: .
length: 15
V: TRBV4-1
size: .
CDR3: CASSQTGDMNTEAFF
DNA: TGCGCCAGCAGCCAAACCGGGGACATGAACACTGAAGCTTTCTTT

J: TRBJ1-2
D: .
length: 11
V: TRBV27
size: .
CDR3: CASRAGYGYTF
DNA: TGTGCCAGCAGGGCGGGATATGGCTACACCTTC

J: TRBJ1-2
D: TRBD1
length: 13
V: TRBV19
size: .
CDR3: CASSPGQWHGYTF
DNA: TGTGCCAGTAGTCCGGGACAGTGGCATGGCTACACCTTC

J: TRBJ1-5
D: .
length: 13
V: TRBV27
size: .
CDR3: CASSLRVNQPQHF
DNA: TGTGCCAGCAGTTTGAGGGTCAATCAGCCCCAGCATTTT

J: TRBJ1-2
D: TRBD1
length: 13
V: TRBV19
size: .
CDR3: CASSPRGPYGYTF
DNA: TGTGCCAGTAGTCCCAGGGGGCCCTATGGCTACACCTTC

J: TRBJ2-3
D: .
length: 18
V: TRBV24-1
size: .
CDR3: CATSLGGTGIPLTDTQYF
DNA: TGTGCCACCAGTTTGGGCGGAACGGGGATACCACTCACAGATACGCAGTATTTT

J: TRBJ1-6
D: .
length: 11
V: TRBV7-9
size: .
CDR3: CASSLKGPLHF
DNA: TGTGCCAGCAGCTTGAAGGGTCCCCTCCACTTT

J: TRBJ1-1
D: TRBD1
length: 17
V: TRBV11-2
size: .
CDR3: CASSRAPQGGLNTEAFF
DNA: TGTGCCAGCAGCCGAGCCCCGCAGGGGGGCCTGAACACTGAAGCTTTCTTT

J: TRBJ2-7
D: .
length: 13
V: TRBV5-4
size: .
CDR3: CASSFDTSYEQYF
DNA: TGTGCCAGCAGCTTTGACACCTCCTACGAGCAGTACTTC

J: TRBJ1-6
D: .
length: 14
V: TRBV4-3
size: .
CDR3: CASSHQVHNSPLHF
DNA: TGCGCCAGCAGCCATCAAGTCCATAATTCACCCCTCCACTTT

J: TRBJ2-3
D: .
length: 16
V: TRBV9
size: .
CDR3: CASSVAKAGSTDTQYF
DNA: TGTGCCAGCAGCGTAGCTAAGGCAGGTAGCACAGATACGCAGTATTTT

J: TRBJ1-4
D: .
length: 14
V: TRBV19
size: .
CDR3: CASSGRVPNEKLFF
DNA: TGTGCCAGTAGTGGCAGGGTACCTAATGAAAAACTGTTTTTT

J: TRBJ2-3
D: .
length: 13
V: TRBV7-3
size: .
CDR3: CASSQTLDDTQYF
DNA: TGTGCCAGCAGCCAAACTCTAGACGATACGCAGTATTTT

J: TRBJ2-3
D: .
length: 15
V: TRBV9
size: .
CDR3: CASSVAETSTDTQYF
DNA: TGTGCCAGCAGCGTGGCGGAGACTAGCACAGATACGCAGTATTTT

J: TRBJ1-2
D: .
length: 15
V: TRBV4-2
size: .
CDR3: CASSQDPGPDYGYTF
DNA: TGTGCCAGCAGCCAAGATCCGGGGCCGGACTATGGCTACACCTTC

J: TRBJ1-1
D: TRBD1
length: 13
V: TRBV3-1/TRBV3-2
size: .
CDR3: CASSPTGDSEAFF
DNA: TGTGCCAGCAGCCCAACAGGGGACTCTGAAGCTTTCTTT

J: TRBJ1-3
D: TRBD1
length: 15
V: TRBV7-9
size: .
CDR3: CASSEGQGAGNTIYF
DNA: TGTGCCAGCAGCGAGGGACAGGGGGCCGGAAACACCATATATTTT

J: TRBJ2-1
D: TRBD2
length: 16
V: TRBV5-1
size: .
CDR3: CASSSGTSGGASEQFF
DNA: TGCGCCAGCAGCTCCGGGACTAGCGGGGGGGCATCCGAGCAGTTCTTC

J: TRBJ2-4
D: .
length: 15
V: TRBV20-1
size: .
CDR3: CSASRREARKNIQYF
DNA: TGCAGTGCTAGTCGTAGGGAGGCAAGAAAAAACATTCAGTACTTC

J: TRBJ1-3
D: .
length: 12
V: TRBV2
size: .
CDR3: CASKRQGNTIYF
DNA: TGTGCCAGCAAGAGGCAGGGAAACACCATATATTTT

J: TRBJ2-1
D: .
length: 16
V: TRBV5-1
size: .
CDR3: CASSGVGQGANNEQFF
DNA: TGTGCCAGCAGCGGGGTGGGGCAGGGGGCGAACAATGAGCAGTTCTTC

J: TRBJ2-7
D: .
length: 15
V: TRBV7-9
size: .
CDR3: CASSLAWTGSGEQYF
DNA: TGTGCCAGCAGCTTAGCCTGGACCGGATCCGGCGAGCAGTACTTC

J: TRBJ2-1
D: .
length: 12
V: TRBV7-9
size: .
CDR3: CASSRDLAHWFF
DNA: TGTGCCAGCAGCCGAGATCTGGCCCACTGGTTCTTC

J: TRBJ2-2
D: TRBD1
length: 17
V: TRBV27
size: .
CDR3: CASSLKFGTGGTGELFF
DNA: TGTGCCAGCAGTTTAAAGTTCGGGACAGGGGGCACCGGGGAGCTGTTTTTT

J: TRBJ1-2
D: .
length: 13
V: TRBV6-5
size: .
CDR3: CASSYSVEGGYTF
DNA: TGTGCCAGCAGTTACTCAGTTGAGGGTGGCTACACCTTC

J: TRBJ2-3
D: TRBD2
length: 16
V: TRBV7-3
size: .
CDR3: CASSLSGGRGTDTQYF
DNA: TGTGCCAGCAGCCTATCCGGGGGGAGGGGCACAGATACGCAGTATTTT

J: TRBJ2-3
D: .
length: 13
V: TRBV5-1
size: .
CDR3: CASSLGPKDTQYF
DNA: TGCGCCAGCAGCTTGGGCCCAAAGGACACGCAGTATTTT

J: TRBJ2-7
D: .
length: 15
V: TRBV6-2/TRBV6-3
size: .
CDR3: CASSSGGTGSYEQYF
DNA: TGTGCCAGCAGTTCCGGGGGGACAGGCTCCTACGAGCAGTACTTC

J: TRBJ2-1
D: TRBD2
length: 12
V: TRBV12-3/TRBV12-4
size: once
CDR3: CASSSPREGRFF
DNA: TGTGCCAGCAGTTCACCCAGGGAGGGGCGGTTCTTC

J: TRBJ2-2
D: .
length: 12
V: TRBV30
size: .
CDR3: CAWSAVAGELFF
DNA: TGTGCCTGGAGTGCGGTTGCCGGGGAGCTGTTTTTT

J: TRBJ1-1
D: .
length: 14
V: TRBV12-5
size: .
CDR3: CASGLATSNTEAFF
DNA: TGTGCTAGTGGTTTGGCAACTTCGAACACTGAAGCTTTCTTT

J: TRBJ1-4
D: .
length: 15
V: TRBV5-1
size: .
CDR3: CASSAREGAGEKLFF
DNA: TGTGCCAGCAGCGCGAGGGAAGGGGCGGGTGAAAAACTGTTTTTT

J: TRBJ2-1
D: .
length: 13
V: TRBV10-3
size: .
CDR3: CANSGLLYNEQFF
DNA: TGTGCCAACTCGGGACTGCTCTACAATGAGCAGTTCTTC

J: TRBJ2-1
D: .
length: 16
V: TRBV13
size: .
CDR3: CASSSHEQSSYNEQFF
DNA: TGTGCCAGCAGCTCCCACGAGCAGAGCTCCTACAATGAGCAGTTCTTC

J: TRBJ2-1
D: .
length: 15
V: TRBV29-1
size: .
CDR3: CSVGGGGVTHNEQFF
DNA: TGCAGCGTTGGTGGGGGTGGGGTGACCCACAATGAGCAGTTCTTC

J: TRBJ1-5
D: .
length: 19
V: TRBV27
size: once
CDR3: CASSQKPQGIRSSNQPQHF
DNA: TGTGCCAGCAGTCAGAAACCCCAGGGGATCCGGTCTAGCAATCAGCCCCAGCATTTT

J: TRBJ2-1
D: TRBD2
length: 19
V: TRBV9
size: .
CDR3: CASSVSTSGPPSSYNEQFF
DNA: TGTGCCAGCAGCGTATCGACTAGCGGACCTCCCAGCTCCTACAATGAGCAGTTCTTC

J: TRBJ2-1
D: .
length: 14
V: TRBV5-4
size: .
CDR3: CASSRTQGYNEQFF
DNA: TGTGCCAGCAGCCGCACACAGGGTTACAATGAGCAGTTCTTC

J: TRBJ2-1
D: .
length: 15
V: TRBV19
size: .
CDR3: CASSPRSLAFNEQFF
DNA: TGTGCCAGTAGTCCCCGTTCTTTGGCTTTCAATGAGCAGTTCTTC

J: TRBJ1-4
D: .
length: 15
V: TRBV7-9
size: few
CDR3: CASSPGTNQGEKLFF
DNA: TGTGCCAGCAGCCCCGGCACAAATCAAGGTGAAAAACTGTTTTTT

J: TRBJ1-1
D: TRBD1
length: 13
V: TRBV18
size: .
CDR3: CASSPTGGTEAFF
DNA: TGTGCCAGCTCGCCCACAGGGGGGACTGAAGCTTTCTTT

J: TRBJ1-3
D: .
length: 16
V: TRBV4-2
size: .
CDR3: CASSQALEGSGNTIYF
DNA: TGTGCCAGCAGCCAAGCCCTGGAGGGCTCTGGAAACACCATATATTTT

J: TRBJ2-7
D: TRBD1
length: 16
V: TRBV5-4
size: .
CDR3: CASSSAEDRGLDEQYF
DNA: TGTGCCAGCAGCTCAGCGGAGGACAGGGGGCTCGACGAGCAGTACTTC

J: TRBJ1-6
D: TRBD1
length: 15
V: TRBV2
size: .
CDR3: CASRTGAANYSPLHF
DNA: TGTGCCAGCAGGACAGGGGCCGCAAACTATTCACCCCTCCACTTT

J: TRBJ1-2
D: .
length: 13
V: TRBV6-5
size: few
CDR3: CASSPGHIHGYTF
DNA: TGTGCCAGCAGCCCCGGTCATATACATGGCTACACCTTC

J: TRBJ2-2
D: TRBD1
length: 15
V: TRBV7-3
size: .
CDR3: CASSLQGANTGELFF
DNA: TGTGCCAGCAGCTTACAGGGGGCTAACACCGGGGAGCTGTTTTTT

J: TRBJ2-2
D: .
length: 15
V: TRBV5-4
size: .
CDR3: CASSGLKGEGGELFF
DNA: TGTGCCAGCAGCGGATTAAAGGGGGAAGGCGGGGAGCTGTTTTTT

J: TRBJ1-2
D: .
length: 12
V: TRBV2
size: .
CDR3: CASSVGGRSYTF
DNA: TGTGCCAGCAGTGTTGGGGGAAGGTCTTACACCTTC

J: TRBJ1-4
D: .
length: 17
V: TRBV5-1
size: .
CDR3: CASSTETLGRDNEKLFF
DNA: TGTGCCAGCAGCACGGAAACGCTCGGACGGGATAATGAAAAACTGTTTTTT

J: TRBJ2-2
D: .
length: 16
V: TRBV18
size: once
CDR3: CASSPRGDPNTGELFF
DNA: TGTGCCAGCTCACCTCGAGGGGACCCCAACACCGGGGAGCTGTTTTTT

J: TRBJ1-1
D: .
length: 11
V: TRBV20-1
size: .
CDR3: CSASGGTEAFF
DNA: TGCAGTGCTAGTGGGGGGACTGAAGCTTTCTTT

J: TRBJ1-1
D: .
length: 13
V: TRBV6-1
size: .
CDR3: CASSENGARNAFF
DNA: TGTGCCAGCAGTGAAAATGGGGCCAGGAACGCTTTCTTT

J: TRBJ1-1
D: .
length: 13
V: TRBV9
size: .
CDR3: CASSATVFTEAFF
DNA: TGTGCCAGCAGCGCGACAGTTTTCACTGAAGCTTTCTTT

J: TRBJ2-2
D: .
length: 13
V: TRBV7-2
size: .
CDR3: CASCKDWAGELFF
DNA: TGTGCCAGCTGTAAAGATTGGGCCGGGGAGCTGTTTTTT

J: TRBJ1-2
D: .
length: 13
V: TRBV12-3/TRBV12-4
size: .
CDR3: CASSFGPRQGYTF
DNA: TGTGCCAGCAGTTTCGGACCGCGGCAAGGCTACACCTTC

J: TRBJ2-3
D: .
length: 13
V: TRBV9
size: .
CDR3: CASRFQGSDTQYF
DNA: TGTGCCAGCAGGTTTCAGGGATCAGATACGCAGTATTTT

J: TRBJ1-1
D: .
length: 16
V: TRBV9
size: .
CDR3: CASSAGVMGGAEGAFF
DNA: TGTGCCAGCAGCGCGGGCGTGATGGGGGGAGCGGAAGGCGCTTTCTTT

J: TRBJ2-5
D: TRBD1
length: 15
V: TRBV6-5
size: .
CDR3: CASSRTGKTQETQYF
DNA: TGTGCCAGCAGCCGGACAGGGAAGACTCAAGAGACCCAGTACTTC